Listed below are T cell receptor beta chains from one sample, sequenced in a study of blood T cell repertoires in COVID-19. The assay was immunoSEQ multiplex PCR, and TCRdb's table has in-frame clones only and misses some. Of approximately 53,000 clones listed, 87% are singletons. Specimen: peripheral blood. The receptor source for this set is a woman aged 80 or over with COVID-19, enrolled during active disease. Both conserved end residues are part of each CDR3. Fields, in order: V gene, clone size, D gene, J gene, CDR3 DNA, CDR3 protein. The D gene is left open where the match is weak. Only some rows state a clone size, as once, few, many or a class for expanded clones.

v_call: TRBV3-1/TRBV3-2
clone_size: once
d_call: TRBD2
j_call: TRBJ2-5
cdr3_nt: TGTGCCAGCAGCCAAGACGGGCTAGCGGGGGAGACCCAGTACTTC
cdr3_aa: CASSQDGLAGETQYF

v_call: TRBV7-2
clone_size: once
d_call: TRBD1
j_call: TRBJ1-1
cdr3_nt: TGTGCCAGCAGCCCCCAACAGGGGGCGCGCGAAGCTTTCTTT
cdr3_aa: CASSPQQGAREAFF

v_call: TRBV11-2
clone_size: few
d_call: TRBD2
j_call: TRBJ2-1
cdr3_nt: TGTGCCAGCAGCTTAGATCCACCGGGGGGCTCCTACAATGAGCAGTTCTTC
cdr3_aa: CASSLDPPGGSYNEQFF

v_call: TRBV5-1
clone_size: .
d_call: .
j_call: TRBJ1-2
cdr3_nt: TGCGCCAGCAGCTTGGGGACACCGGCTAACTATGGCTACACCTTC
cdr3_aa: CASSLGTPANYGYTF

v_call: TRBV10-3
clone_size: .
d_call: .
j_call: TRBJ1-5
cdr3_nt: TGTGCCATCAGTGAGTCTTGGACAGATCCCAATCAGCCCCAGCATTTT
cdr3_aa: CAISESWTDPNQPQHF

v_call: TRBV5-1
clone_size: .
d_call: .
j_call: TRBJ1-1
cdr3_nt: TGCGCCAGCAGCTTGGTAGGGGCGCAGGGTGAAGCTTTCTTT
cdr3_aa: CASSLVGAQGEAFF

v_call: TRBV19
clone_size: .
d_call: .
j_call: TRBJ1-5
cdr3_nt: TGTGCCAGTAGCCATTCCTCCGGGGGTGGCAATCAGCCCCAGCATTTT
cdr3_aa: CASSHSSGGGNQPQHF

v_call: TRBV7-3
clone_size: .
d_call: .
j_call: TRBJ2-3
cdr3_nt: TGTGCCAGCAGCTTAACTGGTCAGGGGAGAACAGATACGCAGTATTTT
cdr3_aa: CASSLTGQGRTDTQYF

v_call: TRBV25-1
clone_size: .
d_call: TRBD2
j_call: TRBJ2-1
cdr3_nt: TGTGCCAGCAGTGGGGTTAGCGGGGCCGGGGGCAATGAGCAGTTCTTC
cdr3_aa: CASSGVSGAGGNEQFF

v_call: TRBV5-1
clone_size: once
d_call: TRBD1
j_call: TRBJ1-2
cdr3_nt: TGCGCCAGCAGCCATGGGACAGGGGTTGTGCAGGGCTACACCTTC
cdr3_aa: CASSHGTGVVQGYTF

v_call: TRBV5-4
clone_size: .
d_call: TRBD2
j_call: TRBJ2-5
cdr3_nt: TGTGCCAGCAGCCCCCGGGAGGCGGGGGGACAAGAGACCCAGTACTTC
cdr3_aa: CASSPREAGGQETQYF

v_call: TRBV11-3
clone_size: .
d_call: .
j_call: TRBJ2-1
cdr3_nt: TGTGCCAGCAGCCACGCCCACAGGACGGGGGATGAGCAGTTCTTC
cdr3_aa: CASSHAHRTGDEQFF

v_call: TRBV20-1
clone_size: .
d_call: .
j_call: TRBJ1-2
cdr3_nt: TGCAGTGCCCAGACAGATGGCTACACCTTC
cdr3_aa: CSAQTDGYTF

v_call: TRBV1
clone_size: .
d_call: .
j_call: TRBJ2-3
cdr3_nt: TGCACCAGCAGCCGCCCGCTAGCGGGGGCCCCCCGTGTTACGCAGTATTTT
cdr3_aa: CTSSRPLAGAPRVTQYF

v_call: TRBV19
clone_size: .
d_call: TRBD1
j_call: TRBJ2-2
cdr3_nt: TGTGCCAGTAGTATTTTACAGGGGGGCACCGGGGAGCTGTTTTTT
cdr3_aa: CASSILQGGTGELFF

v_call: TRBV19
clone_size: .
d_call: .
j_call: TRBJ1-5
cdr3_nt: TGTGCCAGTAGTCTGTCAGGGGTTAATCAGCCCCAGCATTTT
cdr3_aa: CASSLSGVNQPQHF

v_call: TRBV19
clone_size: once
d_call: TRBD2
j_call: TRBJ2-3
cdr3_nt: TGTGCCAGTAGTAAGGGACTAGCGGGGGGAGGGGATACGCAGTATTTT
cdr3_aa: CASSKGLAGGGDTQYF

v_call: TRBV5-1
clone_size: .
d_call: TRBD1
j_call: TRBJ2-1
cdr3_nt: TGCGCCAGCAGCTCCCAGGGACAGTTCTACAATGAGCAGTTCTTC
cdr3_aa: CASSSQGQFYNEQFF

v_call: TRBV6-2/TRBV6-3
clone_size: .
d_call: TRBD1
j_call: TRBJ1-5
cdr3_nt: TGTGCCAGCAGTTACGGTCTGGACAGGGGGGTAAGCAATCAGCCCCAGCATTTT
cdr3_aa: CASSYGLDRGVSNQPQHF

v_call: TRBV3-1/TRBV3-2
clone_size: .
d_call: TRBD2
j_call: TRBJ2-7
cdr3_nt: TGTGCCAGCAGCCAGGCCCTAGCGGGGGGAACCTACGAGCAGTACTTC
cdr3_aa: CASSQALAGGTYEQYF

v_call: TRBV5-1
clone_size: .
d_call: TRBD2
j_call: TRBJ2-3
cdr3_nt: TGCGCCAGCAGCTTGGATGGCGGGGGGTCAGATACGCAGTATTTT
cdr3_aa: CASSLDGGGSDTQYF

v_call: TRBV30
clone_size: .
d_call: TRBD1
j_call: TRBJ2-7
cdr3_nt: TGTGCCTGGAGTCGTGGGACAGGGTACGAGCAGTACTTC
cdr3_aa: CAWSRGTGYEQYF

v_call: TRBV3-1/TRBV3-2
clone_size: .
d_call: TRBD1
j_call: TRBJ1-1
cdr3_nt: TGTGCCAGCAGCCGAGGGACAGGGGGGGGGAACACTGAAGCTTTCTTT
cdr3_aa: CASSRGTGGGNTEAFF

v_call: TRBV2
clone_size: .
d_call: TRBD1
j_call: TRBJ2-5
cdr3_nt: TGTGCCAGCAGTGAAGCCGGGACAGGAAAAGAGACCCAGTACTTC
cdr3_aa: CASSEAGTGKETQYF

v_call: TRBV19
clone_size: .
d_call: TRBD2
j_call: TRBJ2-1
cdr3_nt: TGTGCCAGTAGCCCTAGCGGGGGATACAATGAGCAGTTCTTC
cdr3_aa: CASSPSGGYNEQFF

v_call: TRBV19
clone_size: once
d_call: TRBD1
j_call: TRBJ1-5
cdr3_nt: TGTGCCAGTAGTATTTGGACAGGGGGCACCCAGCCCCAGCATTTT
cdr3_aa: CASSIWTGGTQPQHF

v_call: TRBV7-6
clone_size: .
d_call: .
j_call: TRBJ2-1
cdr3_nt: TGTGCCAGCGGTCTAAATGAGCAGTTCTTC
cdr3_aa: CASGLNEQFF

v_call: TRBV6-5
clone_size: once
d_call: .
j_call: TRBJ2-2
cdr3_nt: TGTGCCAGCAATTCTTTAACAGGCTCCGCAGGGGAGCTGTTTTTT
cdr3_aa: CASNSLTGSAGELFF

v_call: TRBV6-5
clone_size: .
d_call: TRBD1
j_call: TRBJ1-2
cdr3_nt: TGTGCCAGCACCCAACGGACAGGCAGTGGCTACACCTTC
cdr3_aa: CASTQRTGSGYTF

v_call: TRBV25-1
clone_size: .
d_call: .
j_call: TRBJ1-1
cdr3_nt: TGTGCCACTAATGGGGGGGGGAACACTGAAGCTTTCTTT
cdr3_aa: CATNGGGNTEAFF

v_call: TRBV5-1
clone_size: few
d_call: .
j_call: TRBJ2-7
cdr3_nt: TGCGCCAGCAGCCCCAGGGGCGGGGGATACTACGAGCAGTACTTC
cdr3_aa: CASSPRGGGYYEQYF

v_call: TRBV15
clone_size: .
d_call: .
j_call: TRBJ1-2
cdr3_nt: TGTGCCACCAGCCGACGTGAGGAGAACTATGGCTACACCTTC
cdr3_aa: CATSRREENYGYTF

v_call: TRBV5-8
clone_size: .
d_call: .
j_call: TRBJ1-5
cdr3_nt: TGTGCCAGCAGCTTGTCAGGGGTTGGCAATCAGCCCCAGCATTTT
cdr3_aa: CASSLSGVGNQPQHF

v_call: TRBV4-2
clone_size: few
d_call: TRBD1
j_call: TRBJ1-2
cdr3_nt: TGTGCCAGCAGCCAAGAACAGGGGGAGGGCTACACCTTC
cdr3_aa: CASSQEQGEGYTF

v_call: TRBV5-1
clone_size: .
d_call: .
j_call: TRBJ1-1
cdr3_nt: TGCGCCAGCAGCCCTGACAGGAAGAACACTGAAGCTTTCTTT
cdr3_aa: CASSPDRKNTEAFF

v_call: TRBV30
clone_size: .
d_call: .
j_call: TRBJ1-2
cdr3_nt: TGTGCCTGGTTCATATTCAGCTATGGCTACACCTTC
cdr3_aa: CAWFIFSYGYTF

v_call: TRBV25-1
clone_size: .
d_call: TRBD2
j_call: TRBJ2-1
cdr3_nt: TGTGCCAGCAGTGAATGGGGGGGGAGCCTGAATGATGAGCAGTTCTTC
cdr3_aa: CASSEWGGSLNDEQFF

v_call: TRBV6-1
clone_size: .
d_call: .
j_call: TRBJ2-1
cdr3_nt: TGTGCCAGCAGTGAACAGGGCTATGAGCAGTTCTTC
cdr3_aa: CASSEQGYEQFF

v_call: TRBV6-6
clone_size: .
d_call: TRBD1
j_call: TRBJ2-1
cdr3_nt: TGTGCCAGCAGACCAGGGGGCAATGAGCAGTTCTTC
cdr3_aa: CASRPGGNEQFF

v_call: TRBV7-9
clone_size: .
d_call: TRBD1
j_call: TRBJ1-2
cdr3_nt: TGTGCCAGCAGCTTAGGCCATACAGGGGTTGGCTACACCTTC
cdr3_aa: CASSLGHTGVGYTF

v_call: TRBV30
clone_size: .
d_call: TRBD2
j_call: TRBJ2-1
cdr3_nt: TGTGCCTGGGGAAGACTAGCGGGGGACAATGAGCAGTTCTTC
cdr3_aa: CAWGRLAGDNEQFF

v_call: TRBV27
clone_size: .
d_call: .
j_call: TRBJ1-2
cdr3_nt: TGTGCCAGCAGCCCCGCGGCCCGACGGAGCTACACCTTC
cdr3_aa: CASSPAARRSYTF

v_call: TRBV7-8
clone_size: .
d_call: TRBD2
j_call: TRBJ2-1
cdr3_nt: TGTGCCAGCAGCTTAGTGACTAGCGGGGGCCTGAGCTCCTACAATGAGCAGTTCTTC
cdr3_aa: CASSLVTSGGLSSYNEQFF

v_call: TRBV10-2
clone_size: .
d_call: .
j_call: TRBJ1-2
cdr3_nt: TGCGCCAGCAGTGACACAGGGCTCTATGGCTACACCTTC
cdr3_aa: CASSDTGLYGYTF

v_call: TRBV18
clone_size: .
d_call: .
j_call: TRBJ1-3
cdr3_nt: TGTGCCAGCTCCCAACAGGGTGAAGGAAACACCATATATTTT
cdr3_aa: CASSQQGEGNTIYF

v_call: TRBV5-1
clone_size: .
d_call: TRBD2
j_call: TRBJ2-1
cdr3_nt: TGCGCCAGCAGCTTGGGACTAGCCGGTAATGAGCAGTTCTTC
cdr3_aa: CASSLGLAGNEQFF

v_call: TRBV6-6
clone_size: .
d_call: TRBD1
j_call: TRBJ1-2
cdr3_nt: TGTGCCAGCAGTAACACAGGGGTTGAGGGCTACACCTTC
cdr3_aa: CASSNTGVEGYTF